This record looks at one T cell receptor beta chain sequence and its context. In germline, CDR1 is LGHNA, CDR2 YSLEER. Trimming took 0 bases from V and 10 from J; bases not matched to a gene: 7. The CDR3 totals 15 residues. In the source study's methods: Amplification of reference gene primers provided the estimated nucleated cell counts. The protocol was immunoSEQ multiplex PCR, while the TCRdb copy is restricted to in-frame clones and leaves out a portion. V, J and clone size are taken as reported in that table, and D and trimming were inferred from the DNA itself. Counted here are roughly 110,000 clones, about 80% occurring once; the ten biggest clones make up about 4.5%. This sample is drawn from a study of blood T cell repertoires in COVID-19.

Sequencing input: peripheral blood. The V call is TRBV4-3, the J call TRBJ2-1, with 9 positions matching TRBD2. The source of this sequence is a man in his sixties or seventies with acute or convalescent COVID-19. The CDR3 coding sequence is TGCGCCAGCAGCCAAGATCAGCGGGGGGTAGGGGAGCAGTTCTTC. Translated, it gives CASSQDQRGVGEQFF.